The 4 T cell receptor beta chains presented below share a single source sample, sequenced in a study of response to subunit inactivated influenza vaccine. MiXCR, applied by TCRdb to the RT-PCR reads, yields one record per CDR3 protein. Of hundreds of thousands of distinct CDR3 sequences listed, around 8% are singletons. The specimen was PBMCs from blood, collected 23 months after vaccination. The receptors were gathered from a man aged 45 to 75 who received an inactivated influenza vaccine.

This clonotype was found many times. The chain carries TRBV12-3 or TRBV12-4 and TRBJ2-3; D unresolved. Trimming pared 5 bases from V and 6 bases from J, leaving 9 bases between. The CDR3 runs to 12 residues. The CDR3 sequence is CASSEVPDTQYF. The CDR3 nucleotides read TGTGCCAGCAGTGAAGTGCCGGATACGCAGTATTTT.

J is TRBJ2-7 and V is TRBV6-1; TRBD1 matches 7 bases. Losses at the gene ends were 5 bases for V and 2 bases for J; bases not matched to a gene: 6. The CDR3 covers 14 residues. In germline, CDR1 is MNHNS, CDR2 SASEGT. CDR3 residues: CASSSGQDAYEQYF. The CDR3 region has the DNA TGTGCCAGCAGTAGCGGACAGGACGCCTACGAGCAGTACTTC.

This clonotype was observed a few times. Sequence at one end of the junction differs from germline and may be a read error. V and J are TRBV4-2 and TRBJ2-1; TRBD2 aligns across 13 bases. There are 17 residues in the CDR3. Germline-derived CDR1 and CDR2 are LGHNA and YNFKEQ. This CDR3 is CASSKELRLAGGNEQFF. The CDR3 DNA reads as TGTGCCAGCAGCAAAGAGTTACGACTAGCGGGGGGAAATGAGCAGTTCTTC.

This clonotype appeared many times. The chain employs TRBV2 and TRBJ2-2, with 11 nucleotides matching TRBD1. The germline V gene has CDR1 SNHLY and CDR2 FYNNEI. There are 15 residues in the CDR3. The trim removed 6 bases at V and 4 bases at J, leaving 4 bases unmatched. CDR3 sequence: CASRRDRGGTGELFF. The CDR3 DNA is TGTGCCAGCAGAAGGGACAGGGGGGGCACCGGGGAGCTGTTTTTT.